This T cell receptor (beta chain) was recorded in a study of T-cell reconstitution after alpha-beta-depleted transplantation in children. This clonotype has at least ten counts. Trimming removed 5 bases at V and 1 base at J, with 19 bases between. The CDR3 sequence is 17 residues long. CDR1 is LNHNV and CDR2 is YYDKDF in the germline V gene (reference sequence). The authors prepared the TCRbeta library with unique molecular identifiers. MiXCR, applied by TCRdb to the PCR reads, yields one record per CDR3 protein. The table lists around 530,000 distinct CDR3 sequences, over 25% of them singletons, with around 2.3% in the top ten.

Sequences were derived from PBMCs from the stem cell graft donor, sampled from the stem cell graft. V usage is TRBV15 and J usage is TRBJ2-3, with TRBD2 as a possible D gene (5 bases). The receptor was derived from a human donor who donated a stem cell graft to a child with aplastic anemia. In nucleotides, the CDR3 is TGTGCCACCAGCCGCGAGGGCGGGCTCTTGGGCACAGATACGCAGTATTTT. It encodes CATSREGGLLGTDTQYF.